This record concerns one T cell receptor (beta chain) sequence. Germline CDR1 and CDR2: SGHNT and YYREEE (reference sequence). This CDR3 is 16 amino acids long. Trimming cost V 0 bases and J 8 bases; bases outside gene matches: 7. This specimen comes from a study of blood T cell repertoires in COVID-19. Study context: Material from acute and convalescent COVID-19 was sourced from the United States, Italy and Spain. The cDNA or gDNA used as material had been derived from T cells, B-cell-depleted T cells, or PBMCs.

The authors' processing: Using reference gene primer amplification, nucleated cell counts were estimated. TCRdb keeps only in-frame clones here, not all; method: immunoSEQ multiplex PCR. The V and J calls and clone size were taken over from that table, and D and trimming were inferred from the DNA. The sample records under 300,000 clones, 81% being singletons. This TCR derives from a woman aged 60 to 75 with active or convalescent COVID-19. Sequencing was performed on peripheral blood. The chain is built from TRBV5-4 and TRBJ1-4; 10 bases agree with TRBD1. CDR3 in amino acids: CASSLAGTGVEEKLFF. The CDR3 coding sequence is TGTGCCAGCAGCTTGGCCGGGACAGGGGTGGAAGAAAAACTGTTTTTT. The full variable domain, its missing parts supplied by reference TRBV5-4 and TRBJ1-4, is ETGVTQSPTHLIKTRGQQVTLRCSSQSGHNTVSWYQQALGQGPQFIFQYYREEENGRGNFPPRFSGLQFPNYSSELNVNALELDDSALYLCASSLAGTGVEEKLFFGSGTQLSVL.